This T cell receptor (beta chain) is drawn from a study of blood T cells in healthy people across ages. Total RNA, at least 6 micrograms per sample, came from PBMCs. Using a J-beta primer mix together with a sample-barcoded 5' primer, a second PCR was run for roughly 7 to 12 cycles. TCRdb passed the 5' RACE reads through MiXCR, listing each CDR3 protein once. The profile shows around 870,000 distinct CDR3 sequences, 29% of them singletons. The TCR sequence derives from an elderly woman in good health. Sequenced material: blood.

CDR3 nucleotide sequence: TGTGCCAGCAGCCTCTTCGGACAGGAGCCCTTTAATCAGCCCCAGCATTTT. Amino acid sequence: CASSLFGQEPFNQPQHF. V and J are TRBV27 and TRBJ1-5, with 7 bases lining up with TRBD1. Unmatched junction bases numbered 15, after V lost 6 bases and J lost 4 bases. The CDR3 is made up of 17 amino acids. Looked up from germline, CDR1 is MNHEY and CDR2 is SMNVEV (reference sequence).